This TCR beta chain is drawn from a study of blood T cell repertoires in COVID-19. About the research overall: The samples span acute and convalescent COVID-19 from the United States, Italy and Spain.

The CDR3 loop spans 13 amino acids. The V gene's germline CDR1 is SQVTM and CDR2 ANQGSEA. V gave up 3 bases and J gave up 8 bases; unmatched junction bases: 6. As originally analysed: How many nucleated cells were present was estimated from reference gene primer amplification. This table comes from immunoSEQ multiplex PCR, and its TCRdb copy is limited to in-frame clones, with some not included. Clone size and the V and J calls come from that table; the DNA yielded D and trimming. The sample yields approximately 230,000 clones, roughly 85% seen once. Sequencing input: peripheral blood. This TCR was sampled from a man between 25 and 39 years old who had recovered from COVID-19. V is TRBV29-1 and J is TRBJ1-4, with 7 bases matching TRBD1. The CDR3 here is CSVDRGENEKLFF. The CDR3 DNA reads TGCAGCGTTGACAGGGGGGAGAACGAAAAACTGTTTTTT.